This entry lists 28 T cell receptor beta chains sequenced from one sample in a study of T-cell reconstitution after alpha-beta-depleted transplantation in children. TCRbeta library preparation incorporated unique molecular identifiers. TCRdb used MiXCR to reprocess the PCR reads, holding one entry per CDR3 protein. The sample contains about 500,000 distinct CDR3 sequences, 30% to 35% of which appear only once. The source was PBMCs from the stem cell graft donor, collected from the stem cell graft. These receptors were obtained from a human donor who donated a stem cell graft to a child with aplastic anemia.

V usage is TRBV29-1 and J usage is TRBJ2-1, with 8 bases aligning to TRBD2. Germline values: CDR1 SQVTM, CDR2 ANQGSEA. J lost 4 bases, V lost 2 bases, and 7 bases had no gene match. This CDR3 comprises 15 residues. The CDR3 DNA is TGCAGCGTTGAAAGGCGGCGGGAGGTATACAATGAGCAGTTCTTC. Protein product: CSVERRREVYNEQFF.

V and J are TRBV30 and TRBJ2-7, with TRBD1 identical over 7 bases. The CDR3 extends over 15 amino acids. With 5 bases clipped from V and 6 bases from J, the junction kept 16 bases outside the gene matches. CDR1 GTSNPN and CDR2 SVGIG come from the germline V gene (reference sequence). The CDR3 DNA reads TGTGCCTGGTCCCCCCAGACAGGGCTTTCAAGCGAGCAGTACTTC. It is translated as CAWSPQTGLSSEQYF.

This chain connects TRBV28 to TRBJ1-2; no reliable D call. Germline CDR1 reads MDHEN; CDR2 reads SYDVKM. V was pared by 5 bases and J by 0 bases, with 13 bases between. The CDR3 is 15 amino acids. CDR3 in DNA: TGTGCCAGCAGTATAGGACTGATAGCTAACTATGGCTACACCTTC. As protein: CASSIGLIANYGYTF.

This clonotype came up many times. This chain links TRBV7-9 with TRBJ2-5; no firm D call. The CDR3 is made up of 11 amino acids. Per the germline V gene, CDR1 is SEHNR and CDR2 is FQNEAQ (reference sequence). V was trimmed by 0 bases and J by 4 bases, leaving 0 bases between them. CDR3 nucleotides: TGTGCCAGCAGCTTAGCAGAGACCCAGTACTTC. Translated, it gives CASSLAETQYF.

The rearrangement joins TRBV20-1 to TRBJ2-1, with 8 bases aligning to TRBD2. The germline CDR1 and CDR2 sequences are DFQATT and SNEGSKA (reference sequence). Losses at the gene ends were 3 bases for V and 2 bases for J; bases not matched to a gene: 3. CDR3 size: 14 residues. This CDR3 is CSASGRATYNEQFF. The CDR3 region has the DNA TGCAGTGCTAGCGGGAGGGCCACCTACAATGAGCAGTTCTTC.

The gene calls are TRBV12-3 or TRBV12-4 and TRBJ1-1, with D uncertain. The CDR3 has 10 amino acids. V lost 3 bases, J lost 8 bases, and 4 bases lay in between. CDR3 amino acids: CASSLEEAFF. The CDR3 coding sequence is TGTGCCAGCAGTTTGGAGGAAGCTTTCTTT.

The chain couples TRBV27 to TRBJ2-1; 8 positions match TRBD2. Germline trimming cut 4 bases from V and 7 bases from J; bases unmatched to any gene: 12. Germline CDR1 reads MNHEY; CDR2 reads SMNVEV (reference sequence). The CDR3 loop spans 16 amino acids. CDR3 region: CASSSPSGTRVNEQFF. Here the CDR3 DNA reads TGTGCCAGCAGTTCCCCCAGCGGGACTAGGGTGAATGAGCAGTTCTTC.

J is TRBJ2-1 and V is TRBV19; tentative D call: TRBD2 (5 bases). Deletions cut 1 base from V and 3 bases from J, with 10 bases between. In germline, CDR1 is LNHDA, CDR2 SQIVND (reference sequence). The CDR3 is 15 residues long. CDR3 sequence (DNA): TGTGCCAGTAGTATAGCGAGCGGAAACTACAATGAGCAGTTCTTC. It yields the protein CASSIASGNYNEQFF.

The chain links TRBV6-5 to TRBJ2-1, with TRBD1 matching 7 bases. The germline CDR1 and CDR2 sequences are MNHEY and SVGAGI. The length of the CDR3 is 17 residues. The V segment lost 0 bases and the J segment 5 bases; nucleotides outside the gene matches: 10. This CDR3 reads CASSYSVGRGSNNEQFF. For the CDR3, the DNA is TGTGCCAGCAGTTACTCAGTTGGCAGGGGGAGCAACAATGAGCAGTTCTTC.

The table lists this clonotype with many counts. The chain uses TRBV12-3 or TRBV12-4 and TRBJ2-1, with 7 bases that match TRBD2. The V segment lost 7 bases and the J segment 0 bases; nucleotides outside the gene matches: 6. This CDR3 is built from 15 residues. CDR3 bases: TGTGCCAGCAATAGCGGGCTAAGCTCCTACAATGAGCAGTTCTTC. Its protein product is CASNSGLSSYNEQFF.

A few counts support this clonotype. The J gene is TRBJ1-5, the V gene TRBV9; D unclear. V shed 0 bases and J shed 1 base, with 8 bases lying between them. There are 15 residues in the CDR3. CDR1 and CDR2 from the germline V gene are SGDLS and YYNGEE. CDR3 in DNA: TGTGCCAGCAGCGTAGGGACTGGAAGCAATCAGCCCCAGCATTTT. As protein: CASSVGTGSNQPQHF.

The chain couples TRBV7-9 to TRBJ1-4; 10 bases line up with TRBD1. With V trimmed by 4 bases and J by 8 bases, 7 bases remained unmatched. Germline V CDR1 and CDR2: SEHNR, FQNEAQ (reference sequence). This CDR3 spans 15 amino acids. The CDR3 reads CASSWTGGADEKLFF. The DNA of the CDR3 is TGTGCCAGCAGCTGGACAGGGGGAGCCGACGAAAAACTGTTTTTT.

This clonotype was counted between two and nine times. The chain links TRBV9 to TRBJ2-5; possible D gene TRBD2, 5 bases. CDR3 length: 16 residues. Germline CDR1 is SGDLS and CDR2 is YYNGEE. V was clipped by 3 bases and J by 2 bases, with 17 bases between them. CDR3 sequence reads: CASSAGRAPRQETQYF. Here the CDR3 DNA reads TGTGCCAGCAGCGCCGGGCGGGCACCCCGTCAAGAGACCCAGTACTTC.

The CDR3 reads CASSQAGQGSYEQYF. CDR3 bases: TGTGCCAGCAGCCAAGCGGGACAGGGGTCGTACGAGCAGTACTTC. The V gene is TRBV4-2, the J gene TRBJ2-7; 10 nucleotides agree with TRBD1. The V gene's germline CDR1 is LGHNA and CDR2 YNFKEQ. The junction had 4 bases not matched to a gene; V was cut back by 1 base and J by 4 bases. This CDR3 spans 15 amino acids.

Only a few counts were recorded for this clonotype. V is TRBV7-2 and J is TRBJ2-1, with TRBD2 as a possible D gene (6 bases). The CDR3 totals 12 residues. CDR1 SGHTA and CDR2 FQGNSA come from the germline V gene. Trimming took off 6 bases at V and 9 bases at J, with 12 bases between the two ends. The CDR3 region is CASRRDFLEQFF. CDR3 sequence (DNA): TGTGCCAGCAGACGGGACTTTCTTGAGCAGTTCTTC.

V usage is TRBV19 and J usage is TRBJ2-2; a possible D gene is TRBD2 (6 bases). The V end was cut by 5 bases, the J end by 5 bases, with 15 bases between. Germline CDR1 reads LNHDA; CDR2 reads SQIVND (reference sequence). The length of the CDR3 is 15 residues. This chain's CDR3 is CASSRGSGGTGELFF. CDR3 in DNA: TGTGCCAGTAGTCGCGGGTCAGGAGGGACCGGGGAGCTGTTTTTT.

This clonotype was seen a handful of times. The chain carries TRBV5-1 and TRBJ2-1, with 10 bases that match TRBD2. Losses at the gene ends were 2 bases for V and 6 bases for J; bases not matched to a gene: 5. The germline gives CDR1 SGHRS, CDR2 YFSETQ. The CDR3 contains 15 residues. CDR3 region: CASSLLAGKGNEQFF. The CDR3 DNA is TGCGCCAGCAGCTTACTAGCGGGGAAGGGCAATGAGCAGTTCTTC.

The chain couples TRBV12-3 or TRBV12-4 to TRBJ1-2; a possible D gene is TRBD1 (5 bases). Trimming took 3 bases from V and 5 from J, leaving 10 bases between them. The CDR3 has 13 residues. The DNA for the CDR3 is TGTGCCAGCAGTTTGTGGGACCAGTATGGCTACACCTTC. Translated: CASSLWDQYGYTF.

This clonotype has only a few counts. The rearrangement uses TRBV12-3 or TRBV12-4 and TRBJ2-4, with 9 bases fitting TRBD2. Unmatched junction bases numbered 3, after V lost 4 bases and J lost 2 bases. CDR3 length equals 15 residues. The CDR3 sequence: CASSSAGGTKNIQYF. CDR3 sequence (DNA): TGTGCCAGCAGTTCCGCGGGGGGGACCAAAAACATTCAGTACTTC.

The J gene is TRBJ2-1, the V gene TRBV11-3; 8 bases fit TRBD2. CDR1 SGHNT and CDR2 YENEEA come from the germline V gene. The CDR3 is 15 residues long. Trimming cost V 1 base and J 3 bases; bases outside gene matches: 2. CDR3 residues: CASSLGGRFYNEQFF. CDR3 DNA sequence: TGTGCCAGCAGCTTAGGCGGGAGGTTCTACAATGAGCAGTTCTTC. Variable domain in full (rest from reference TRBV11-3 and TRBJ2-1): EAGVVQSPRYKIIEKKQPVAFWCNPISGHNTLYWYLQNLGQGPELLIRYENEEAVDDSQLPKDRFSAERLKGVDSTLKIQPAELGDSAVYLCASSLGGRFYNEQFFGPGTRLTVL.

This sequence joins TRBV13 and TRBJ2-3, with 7 nucleotides matching TRBD2. The CDR3 covers 16 residues. Germline trimming cut 1 base from V and 5 bases from J; bases unmatched to any gene: 9. The V gene's germline CDR1 is PRHDT and CDR2 FYEKMQ (reference sequence). CDR3 in amino acids: CASSLVAGVRRDTQYF. The CDR3, as DNA: TGTGCCAGCAGCTTAGTTGCGGGAGTCCGGAGAGATACGCAGTATTTT. Filled out from reference TRBV13 and TRBJ2-3, the complete variable domain reads AAGVIQSPRHLIKEKRETATLKCYPIPRHDTVYWYQQGPGQDPQFLISFYEKMQSDKGSIPDRFSAQQFSDYHSELNMSSLELGDSALYFCASSLVAGVRRDTQYFGPGTRLTVL.

This chain joins TRBV6-1 and TRBJ1-5; 8 bases agree with TRBD1. Unmatched junction bases numbered 5, after V lost 5 bases and J lost 5 bases. Per germline, CDR1 MNHNS and CDR2 SASEGT. The CDR3 loop spans 14 amino acids. This CDR3 is CASSPVDRDQPQHF. DNA for the CDR3: TGTGCCAGCAGTCCTGTGGACAGGGATCAGCCCCAGCATTTT.

The gene calls are TRBV12-3 or TRBV12-4 and TRBJ2-6; D gene unclear. Trimming stripped 3 bases from V and 0 bases from J, with 3 bases between. The CDR3 extends over 14 amino acids. This CDR3 reads CASSFSSGANVLTF. The CDR3 coding sequence is TGTGCCAGCAGTTTTTCCTCTGGGGCCAACGTCCTGACTTTC.

A few counts support this clonotype. The rearrangement links TRBV12-3 or TRBV12-4 to TRBJ2-2; tentatively, D is TRBD2 (6 bases). Trimming cost V 7 bases and J 3 bases, with 12 bases left between them. This CDR3 has 14 amino acids. The CDR3 DNA reads as TGTGCCAGCACCGCCGGGAGAGACACCGGGGAGCTGTTTTTT. Translating gives CASTAGRDTGELFF.

The sample holds many counts of this clonotype. The rearrangement links TRBV20-1 to TRBJ2-1, with D uncertain. With 1 base removed from V and 6 bases from J, the gap between germline ends came to 13 bases. The CDR3 covers 14 residues. Germline CDR1 and CDR2: DFQATT and SNEGSKA (reference sequence). The CDR3 DNA is TGCAGTGCTAGAGGGGCCAATTGGGGCAATGAGCAGTTCTTC. It codes for CSARGANWGNEQFF.

This clonotype was recorded only once. This rearrangement joins TRBV19 to TRBJ2-5, with D possibly called TRBD1 or TRBD2 (5 bases each). CDR1 is LNHDA and CDR2 is SQIVND in the germline V gene (reference sequence). Trimming cost V 3 bases and J 2 bases, with 10 bases left between them. This CDR3 region has 14 residues. DNA of the CDR3: TGTGCCAGTAGTATCTGGGGGAATCAAGAGACCCAGTACTTC. Translation gives CASSIWGNQETQYF.

In its sample, this clonotype was seen a few times. The V and J genes are TRBV12-3 or TRBV12-4 and TRBJ2-1; TRBD2 matches 11 bases. Unmatched junction bases numbered 5, after V lost 5 bases and J lost 5 bases. The CDR3 runs 15 residues. The CDR3 reads CASSPRTSGHNEQFF. DNA of the CDR3: TGTGCCAGCAGTCCACGGACTAGCGGGCACAATGAGCAGTTCTTC.

This clonotype has only a few counts. The V gene is TRBV29-1, the J gene TRBJ2-3; D is ambiguous. Germline V CDR1 and CDR2: SQVTM, ANQGSEA. The CDR3 runs to 14 residues. V was trimmed by 0 bases and J by 2 bases, leaving 9 bases between them. This chain's CDR3 is CSVEDSGNTDTQYF. The CDR3 nucleotides are TGCAGCGTTGAAGATTCGGGTAACACAGATACGCAGTATTTT.